This T cell receptor beta chain appears in the sequencing data of a study of T cells in Graves' hyperthyroidism and ophthalmopathy. The CDR3 consists of 15 residues. Losses at the gene ends were 5 bases for V and 3 bases for J; bases not matched to a gene: 6. Germline assignment: CDR1 KGHDR and CDR2 SFDVKD. It was RNA transcripts that yielded the amplified TCR beta CDR3 regions. Primed by the HTBI set, a first-round RT-PCR was run on the TCR CDR3. One entry per CDR3 protein, called by TCRdb with MiXCR from the multiplex PCR reads. Of about 400,000 distinct CDR3 sequences in the sample, under 15% are singletons; the top ten hold around a third.

V and J are TRBV24-1 and TRBJ2-3, with 8 bases that match TRBD2. This TCR came from a woman in her twenties or thirties with Graves' hyperthyroidism. The sequenced material came from blood. CDR3 residues: CATSGPGLVTDTQYF. The CDR3 DNA is TGTGCCACCAGTGGCCCGGGACTAGTGACAGATACGCAGTATTTT.